The 9 T cell receptor beta chains below all came from one sample that was sequenced in a study of blood T cell repertoires in COVID-19. Only in-frame clones appear in the TCRdb table, and some are missing; sequencing was by immunoSEQ multiplex PCR. The sample has approximately 300,000 clones; about nine tenths are singletons. Sequencing input: peripheral blood. The receptors come from a woman between 45 and 65 years old who had recovered from COVID-19.

The rearrangement joins TRBV19 to TRBJ1-5; a possible D gene is TRBD1 (5 bases). V lost 5 bases to trimming and J lost 3 bases, with 17 bases between them. Germline values: CDR1 LNHDA, CDR2 SQIVND (reference sequence). The CDR3 loop spans 16 amino acids. CDR3 loop: CASSDTGTALNQPQHF. The CDR3 coding sequence is TGTGCCAGTAGTGATACCGGGACTGCGCTCAATCAGCCCCAGCATTTT.

The rearrangement joins TRBV5-1 to TRBJ2-5; D unresolved. The CDR3 spans 13 residues. Germline V gene sequence: CDR1 SGHRS, CDR2 YFSETQ. With 2 bases removed from V and 5 bases from J, the gap between germline ends came to 10 bases. Here the CDR3 reads CASSFRGLETQYF. CDR3 DNA: TGCGCCAGCAGCTTCCGAGGTCTGGAGACCCAGTACTTC. The whole variable domain, filled in from reference TRBV5-1 and TRBJ2-5, reads KAGVTQTPRYLIKTRGQQVTLSCSPISGHRSVSWYQQTPGQGLQFLFEYFSETQRNKGNFPGRFSGRQFSNSRSEMNVSTLELGDSALYLCASSFRGLETQYFGPGTRLLVL.

V and J are TRBV3-1 (or the pseudogene TRBV3-2) and TRBJ2-7, with D perhaps TRBD2 (6 bases). Germline V gives CDR1 LGHDT, CDR2 YNNKEL (reference sequence). The length of the CDR3 is 14 residues. V lost 7 bases and J lost 2, with 15 bases in between. The CDR3 sequence is CASTGGGATYEQYF. CDR3 coding DNA: TGTGCCAGCACGGGTGGCGGGGCGACCTACGAGCAGTACTTC.

V usage is TRBV12-5 and J usage is TRBJ1-1; no definite D call. In germline, CDR1 is LGHNT, CDR2 FRNRAP. The CDR3 totals 18 residues. V was trimmed by 0 bases and J by 6 bases, leaving 23 bases between them. The CDR3 is CASGLVLNPPIFHPEAFF. The CDR3 DNA follows: TGTGCTAGTGGTTTGGTACTCAACCCCCCCATTTTCCACCCTGAAGCTTTCTTT.

The CDR3 nucleotides are TGCGCCAGCAGCCAACGGCTGGGACAGAACCAAGAGACCCAGTACTTC. This encodes CASSQRLGQNQETQYF. This chain connects TRBV5-1 to TRBJ2-5; TRBD1 matches at 7 bases. This CDR3 has 16 residues. CDR1 and CDR2 (germline): SGHRS, YFSETQ. V was pared by 4 bases and J by 0 bases, with 9 bases of the junction left unmatched.

The chain joins TRBV5-1 to TRBJ1-6, with 7 nucleotides matching TRBD1. Germline V CDR1 and CDR2: SGHRS, YFSETQ. CDR3 length: 14 residues. V lost 4 bases and J lost 10; bases outside the gene matches: 8. Written as DNA, the CDR3 is TGCGCCAGCAGCCTGACAGGGTTCGAATCACCCCTCCACTTT. This sequence encodes CASSLTGFESPLHF.

The chain links TRBV7-2 to TRBJ2-7; 9 nucleotides line up with TRBD1. The CDR3 length is 13 residues. Germline V lookup: CDR1 SGHTA, CDR2 FQGNSA. Trimming cost V 5 bases and J 9 bases; bases outside gene matches: 8. CDR3 DNA sequence: TGTGCCAGCAGCCCGGGACAGGGCGGGGGGCAGTACTTC. Encoded protein: CASSPGQGGGQYF.

CDR3 loop: CASTSGQGQTEAFF. The CDR3 nucleotides are TGCGCCAGCACCTCAGGGCAGGGGCAAACTGAAGCTTTCTTT. The chain uses TRBV4-3 and TRBJ1-1; tentative D call: TRBD1 (6 bases). There are 14 residues in the CDR3. Germline CDR1 reads LGHNA; CDR2 reads YSLEER. V dropped 7 bases and J dropped 5 bases, with 17 bases sitting between them.

V is TRBV19 and J is TRBJ1-2; D might be TRBD1 (5 bases). The CDR3 has 15 amino acids. Between the trimmed V and J ends, which lost 4 bases and 2 bases, there was a span of 14 bases. In germline, CDR1 is LNHDA, CDR2 SQIVND (reference sequence). CDR3 in amino acids: CASSKGLRGNYGYTF. The CDR3 nucleotides read TGTGCCAGTAGTAAAGGTTTGCGGGGGAACTATGGCTACACCTTC.